Sequencing of this TCR beta chain was carried out in a study of T-cell reconstitution after alpha-beta-depleted transplantation in children. Unique molecular identifiers were built into the TCRbeta library. TCRdb re-called the PCR reads with MiXCR, one entry per CDR3 protein. This table has 250,000 to 300,000 distinct CDR3 sequences, roughly 9.5% appearing once. The CDR3 runs 12 residues. Germline loops: CDR1 SGHTA, CDR2 FQGNSA. V lost 0 bases to trimming and J lost 4 bases, with 4 bases between them. This clonotype was recorded a few times. The sample here was PBMCs from the stem cell graft donor, taken from the stem cell graft. This chain joins TRBV7-2 and TRBJ2-7; D is ambiguous. The source is a human donor who donated a stem cell graft to a child with SCID. CDR3 sequence: CASSLARYEQYF. The CDR3, as DNA: TGTGCCAGCAGCTTAGCCCGATACGAGCAGTACTTC.